This T cell receptor beta chain was sequenced in a study of blood T cell repertoires in COVID-19. As for the study in general: Sites in the United States, Italy and Spain provided acute and convalescent COVID-19 samples. Nucleic acid was either cDNA or gDNA, and it came from T cells, B-cell-depleted T cells, or PBMCs.

In its sample, this clone was seen a few times. TCRdb's copy holds only in-frame clones and misses some; the assay was immunoSEQ multiplex PCR. The repertoire holds 120,000 or so clones, about 88% seen once, with 4% to 5% in the top ten. Those enrolled in Seattle joined during active infection and were followed longitudinally afterward. Germline CDR1 LNHNV, CDR2 YYDKDF (reference sequence). The CDR3 length is 13 residues. J lost 5 bases, V lost 5 bases, and 5 bases had no gene match. Sequencing used peripheral blood. The receptor was isolated from a man in his sixties with COVID-19, enrolled during active disease. This chain uses TRBV15 with TRBJ1-2; TRBD1 aligns across 7 bases. The CDR3 DNA follows: TGTGCCACCAGCGGAGCGACAGGGTATGGCTACACCTTC. It codes for CATSGATGYGYTF.